The 20 T cell receptor beta chains given below trace back to one sample, sequenced in a study of blood T cell repertoires in COVID-19. Clones were sequenced by immunoSEQ multiplex PCR, and TCRdb holds only the in-frame ones, with some missing. This sample has more than 150,000 clones, with approximately 79% found just once. The sequenced material came from peripheral blood. The receptors come from a man aged 55 to 70 with active or convalescent COVID-19.

This clone was counted only a few times. V and J are TRBV28 and TRBJ1-1, with 8 bases that match TRBD1. Germline CDR1 reads MDHEN; CDR2 reads SYDVKM. The CDR3 is made up of 12 amino acids. The trim removed 4 bases at V and 10 bases at J, leaving 5 bases unmatched. The CDR3 nucleotides read TGTGCCAGCAGTTCACAGGGGGTGGGAGCTTTCTTT. It specifies CASSSQGVGAFF.

This clone was seen only once. This chain joins TRBV7-8 and TRBJ1-2, with 9 positions matching TRBD1. Trimming at V came to 5 bases and at J to 12 bases, leaving 10 bases not matched to a gene. The CDR3 runs 13 residues. Germline CDR1 is SGHVS and CDR2 is FQNEAQ. As DNA, the CDR3 is TGTGCCAGCAGCATGGGACAGGGAAAGGGGGACACCTTC. Its protein is CASSMGQGKGDTF.

The chain recombines TRBV27 with TRBJ1-1; a possible D gene is TRBD1 (5 bases). The V gene lost 3 bases and the J gene lost 4 bases, with 9 bases spanning the gap. This CDR3 region has 13 residues. The germline V gene encodes CDR1 MNHEY and CDR2 SMNVEV (reference sequence). Here the CDR3 DNA reads TGTGCCAGCAGTTTGTGGGGCTCCACTGAAGCTTTCTTT. Its translation: CASSLWGSTEAFF.

V gene TRBV10-3 combines with J gene TRBJ2-1; 10 nucleotides agree with TRBD2. The CDR3 runs 18 residues. Germline lookup yields CDR1 ENHRY and CDR2 SYGVKD. With 4 bases clipped from V and 6 bases from J, the junction kept 15 bases outside the gene matches. CDR3: CAISVPTSGYTGGNEQFF. The CDR3 nucleotides read TGTGCCATCAGTGTACCGACTAGCGGGTACACGGGGGGCAATGAGCAGTTCTTC.

The CDR3 DNA reads as TGTGCCACCAGAGGGAAAGGGGGACCCGGGGAGCTGTTTTTT. Protein sequence: CATRGKGGPGELFF. The gene calls are TRBV3-1 (or the pseudogene TRBV3-2) and TRBJ2-2; perhaps TRBD1 as D (6 bases). V gave up 10 bases and J gave up 6 bases, with 18 bases separating them. Per the germline V gene, CDR1 is LGHDT and CDR2 is YNNKEL (reference sequence). This CDR3 has 14 residues.

The chain is built from TRBV7-2 and TRBJ2-7, with 7 bases that match TRBD2. The CDR3 contains 15 residues. J lost 2 bases, V lost 3 bases, and 7 bases had no gene match. Germline loops: CDR1 SGHTA, CDR2 FQGNSA. DNA of the CDR3: TGTGCCAGCAGCTTGCGGGAGCCTGCCACCTACGAGCAGTACTTC. This gives the protein CASSLREPATYEQYF.

The rearrangement uses TRBV18 and TRBJ1-5; 9 nucleotides align to TRBD1. The V segment lost 3 bases and the J segment 2 bases; nucleotides outside the gene matches: 5. Germline CDR1 is KGHSH and CDR2 is LQKENI. The CDR3 runs to 16 residues. The CDR3 DNA follows: TGTGCCAGCTCACCCGAGGACAGGGGTCGCAATCAGCCCCAGCATTTT. Amino acid sequence: CASSPEDRGRNQPQHF.

This chain's CDR3 is CASSRFRGLQTETQYF. Written as DNA, the CDR3 is TGTGCCAGCAGCCGCTTTAGGGGACTTCAGACAGAGACCCAGTACTTC. The chain is built from TRBV14 and TRBJ2-5, with D perhaps matching TRBD2 (6 bases). The germline V gene encodes CDR1 SGHDN and CDR2 FVKESK. V lost 4 bases and J 4 bases, leaving 19 bases between the germline ends. CDR3 length: 16 amino acids.

As DNA, the CDR3 is TGTGCCAGCAGCGGGGCCGGGACAGGACGCACAGATACGCAGTATTTT. Translation gives CASSGAGTGRTDTQYF. The rearrangement links TRBV7-3 to TRBJ2-3, with TRBD1 identical over 8 bases. There are 16 residues in the CDR3. Germline V lookup: CDR1 SGHTA, CDR2 FQGTGA. Trimming at V came to 5 bases and at J to 1 base, leaving 8 bases not matched to a gene.

The chain carries TRBV5-4 and TRBJ2-3, with 14 bases aligning to TRBD2. The V gene's germline CDR1 is SGHNT and CDR2 YYREEE (reference sequence). V lost 1 base, J lost 3 bases, and 7 bases stayed unmatched. The CDR3 runs 18 residues. The CDR3 bases are TGTGCCAGCAGCTTGTTTGGGACTAGCGGGAGTGGAACAGATACGCAGTATTTT. It encodes CASSLFGTSGSGTDTQYF.

V is TRBV7-2 and J is TRBJ2-3; maybe TRBD2 (5 bases). Germline V gives CDR1 SGHTA, CDR2 FQGNSA. V lost 3 bases and J 6 bases, leaving 19 bases between the germline ends. CDR3 length: 16 amino acids. CDR3 in amino acids: CASSFRSAGRSDTQYF. CDR3 DNA: TGTGCCAGCAGCTTCCGGAGCGCGGGCCGCTCCGATACGCAGTATTTT.

The chain uses TRBV7-2 and TRBJ1-5; tentatively, D is TRBD1 (6 bases). The length of the CDR3 is 15 residues. CDR1 SGHTA and CDR2 FQGNSA come from the germline V gene. Trimming shortened V by 5 bases and J by 5 bases, and 16 bases separated the two germline ends. In nucleotides, the CDR3 is TGTGCCAGCAGCCGGGCTGGGGGCCGGCATCAGCCCCAGCATTTT. Its translation: CASSRAGGRHQPQHF.

This clone has only a few counts. The gene calls are TRBV5-1 and TRBJ1-6, with D possibly TRBD1 on 6 matching bases. The CDR3 sequence is 13 residues long. Germline CDR1 reads SGHRS; CDR2 reads YFSETQ. V lost 4 bases and J 13 bases, leaving 15 bases between the germline ends. The CDR3 DNA reads as TGCGCCAGCAGCCCGGACGGGGGGCCGCCCCTCCACTTT. It is translated as CASSPDGGPPLHF.

The chain carries TRBV5-1 and TRBJ2-3; D unresolved. The CDR3 runs to 15 residues. Per the germline V gene, CDR1 is SGHRS and CDR2 is YFSETQ. V was trimmed by 0 bases and J by 0 bases, leaving 8 bases between them. CDR3 bases: TGCGCCAGCAGCTTGGAACTACCGAGCACAGATACGCAGTATTTT. As protein: CASSLELPSTDTQYF.

V usage is TRBV18 and J usage is TRBJ2-3; 10 nucleotides line up with TRBD1. The V gene's germline CDR1 is KGHSH and CDR2 LQKENI. The CDR3 is made up of 18 amino acids. The junction had 16 bases not matched to a gene; V was cut back by 4 bases and J by 6 bases. Here the CDR3 DNA reads TGTGCCAGCTCACTGAAGCCAGGGACAGGGGCTTTAGGGGATACGCAGTATTTT. Translating it yields CASSLKPGTGALGDTQYF.

The genes are TRBV7-9 and TRBJ2-3, with a possible D match to TRBD1 (6 bases). Trimming stripped 5 bases from V and 3 bases from J, with 15 bases between. The CDR3 covers 15 residues. The germline gives CDR1 SEHNR, CDR2 FQNEAQ (reference sequence). This chain's CDR3 is CASSPGVERTDTQYF. The CDR3 DNA reads as TGTGCCAGCAGCCCAGGGGTGGAGAGAACAGATACGCAGTATTTT.

CDR3 protein: CASSYGGGSYGYTF. The CDR3 coding sequence is TGTGCCAGCAGTTACGGGGGCGGGAGCTATGGCTACACCTTC. V gene TRBV6-2 or TRBV6-3 combines with J gene TRBJ1-2; D perhaps matches TRBD1 (6 bases). V lost 2 bases, J lost 4 bases, and 11 bases lay in between. CDR1 is MNHEY and CDR2 is SVGEGT in the germline V gene. The CDR3 is 14 amino acids.

The chain is built from TRBV5-1 and TRBJ2-2; 11 bases fit TRBD1. CDR3 length: 16 residues. In germline, CDR1 is SGHRS, CDR2 YFSETQ. J was trimmed by 3 bases and V by 4 bases; bases with no gene match: 5. The chain's CDR3 is CASSAGQGAYTGELFF. The CDR3 nucleotides read TGCGCCAGCAGCGCAGGACAGGGGGCTTACACCGGGGAGCTGTTTTTT.

The chain recombines TRBV10-3 with TRBJ2-5; D might be TRBD2 (5 bases). V was clipped by 7 bases and J by 2 bases, with 11 bases between them. Germline V lookup: CDR1 ENHRY, CDR2 SYGVKD. The CDR3 totals 13 residues. The chain's CDR3 is CAITESGQETQYF. Here the CDR3 DNA reads TGTGCCATCACCGAATCGGGACAAGAGACCCAGTACTTC.

This chain connects TRBV7-2 to TRBJ2-1, with D possibly TRBD2 on 5 matching bases. The V end was cut by 1 base, the J end by 6 bases, with 7 bases between. The V gene's germline CDR1 is SGHTA and CDR2 FQGNSA. The CDR3 extends over 13 amino acids. The CDR3 spells CASSLGGLNEQFF. DNA for the CDR3: TGTGCCAGCAGCTTAGGCGGACTCAATGAGCAGTTCTTC.